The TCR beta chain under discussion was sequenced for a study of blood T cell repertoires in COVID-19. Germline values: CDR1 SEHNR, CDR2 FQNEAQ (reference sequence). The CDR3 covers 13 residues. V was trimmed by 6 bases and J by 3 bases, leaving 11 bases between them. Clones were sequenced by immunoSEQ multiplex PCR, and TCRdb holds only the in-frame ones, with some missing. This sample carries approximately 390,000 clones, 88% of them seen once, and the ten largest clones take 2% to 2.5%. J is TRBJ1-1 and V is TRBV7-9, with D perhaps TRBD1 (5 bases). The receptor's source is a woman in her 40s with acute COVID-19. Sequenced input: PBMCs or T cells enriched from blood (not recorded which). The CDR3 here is CASRERQYTEAFF. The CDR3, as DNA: TGTGCCAGCAGGGAGAGACAGTACACTGAAGCTTTCTTT.